The 19 T cell receptor beta chains listed next were all sequenced from one sample in a study of CXCR3-negative and CXCR3-positive naive CD8 T cells. All TRB cDNA libraries came from 5' RACE performed with UMI labels. For each CDR3 protein, TCRdb gives one entry from its re-call of the 5' RACE reads, without DNA. The sample includes over 100,000 distinct CDR3 sequences. Sequences were obtained from naive CXCR3- CD8+ T cells from blood. Subset noted: CD45RO-CCR7+CD27+CD95- naive CD8+ T cells lacking CXCR3 (TNR3-). These receptors were obtained from a human donor in good health. Some clones in this sample may be carry-over from other donors' samples.

The rearrangement links TRBV29-1 to TRBJ2-1; the TCRdb D gene call, TRBD2, has no DNA to confirm it. CDR3 length equals 14 residues. CDR1 is SQVTM, CDR2 ANQGSEA, per germline. CDR3 sequence reads: CSVEPSGSFNEQFF.

The rearrangement joins TRBV10-3 to TRBJ2-1; TCRdb outputs TRBD2, but without DNA this stays unchecked. CDR3 length: 15 amino acids. Per germline, CDR1 ENHRY and CDR2 SYGVKD. Here the CDR3 reads CAISAGTSGGYEQFF.

The rearrangement joins TRBV21-1 to TRBJ2-7; lacking DNA, the TRBD1 call made by TCRdb goes unchecked. TRBV21-1 is designated a pseudogene. The CDR3 length is 14 residues. The CDR3 sequence is CASSTARTGHEQYF.

The chain carries TRBV7-8 and TRBJ1-2. The CDR3 spans 15 residues. Germline CDR1 SGHVS, CDR2 FQNEAQ. This chain's CDR3 is CASSLEPGQSYGYTF. Full variable domain (rest looked up from reference TRBV7-8 and TRBJ1-2): GAGVSQSPRYKVAKRGQDVALRCDPISGHVSLFWYQQALGQGPEFLTYFQNEAQLDKSGLPSDRFFAERPEGSVSTLKIQRTQQEDSAVYLCASSLEPGQSYGYTFGSGTRLTVV.

V and J are TRBV6-2 or TRBV6-3 and TRBJ1-6; the D call of TRBD1 rests on TCRdb alone, since no DNA is present to check it. The CDR3 consists of 16 residues. Looked up from germline, CDR1 is MNHEY and CDR2 is SVGEGT. The CDR3 protein is CASSYDSRSYNSPLHF.

The CDR3 sequence: CSALDMDVYEQYF. The chain recombines TRBV29-1 with TRBJ2-7; with no DNA, the TCRdb D assignment of TRBD1 cannot be verified. The germline V gene has CDR1 SQVTM and CDR2 ANQGSEA. This CDR3 is built from 13 residues.

The chain uses TRBV28 and TRBJ2-3; TCRdb reports TRBD2, a call that lacks DNA to check it against. Looked up from germline, CDR1 is MDHEN and CDR2 is SYDVKM. The CDR3 is 17 residues long. The CDR3 region is CASSFLTSGESTDTQYF.

The V gene is TRBV20-1, the J gene TRBJ2-5. The CDR3 extends over 16 amino acids. Germline lookup yields CDR1 DFQATT and CDR2 SNEGSKA (reference sequence). The CDR3 loop is CSAQSVAEPQQETQYF.

The chain combines TRBV29-1 with TRBJ2-3; lacking DNA, the TRBD2 call made by TCRdb goes unchecked. CDR1 and CDR2 (germline): SQVTM, ANQGSEA. The CDR3 is made up of 18 amino acids. The CDR3 reads CSVELWASGRPDTDTQYF.

The chain couples TRBV12-3 or TRBV12-4 to TRBJ1-1. CDR3 length equals 13 residues. This CDR3 reads CASSYFRENEAFF.

The chain joins TRBV7-3 to TRBJ1-1. The CDR3 consists of 13 residues. Germline CDR1 and CDR2: SGHTA and FQGTGA. The chain's CDR3 is CASSLMGNTEAFF.

The chain carries TRBV28 and TRBJ2-7; no DNA is available, so the TRBD2 call from TCRdb remains unchecked. CDR3 length: 14 amino acids. Germline loops: CDR1 MDHEN, CDR2 SYDVKM. The CDR3 here is CASMTGGRSWEQYF.

This chain links TRBV3-1 with TRBJ1-5. This CDR3 region has 15 residues. Germline V gene lookup returns CDR1 LGHDT and CDR2 YNNKEL (reference sequence). The chain's CDR3 is CASSHRYDRNQPQHF.

This chain uses TRBV25-1 with TRBJ2-2; the TCRdb D gene call, TRBD1, has no DNA to confirm it. The V gene's germline CDR1 is MGHDK and CDR2 SYGVNS. The CDR3 has 13 amino acids. The CDR3 spells CASGTPNTGELFF.

This rearrangement joins TRBV4-3 to TRBJ2-7. CDR3 size: 13 residues. CDR1 is LGHNA and CDR2 is YSLEER in the germline V gene. The CDR3 loop reads CASSQGSNYEQYF.

The V call is TRBV7-2, the J call TRBJ2-7; no DNA is available, so the TRBD1 call from TCRdb remains unchecked. The CDR3 sequence is 13 residues long. Germline V gene data show CDR1 as SGHTA and CDR2 as FQGNSA. The CDR3 spells CASVRTVDYEQYF.

The CDR3 is CASSLTGLSGETQYF. The chain uses TRBV7-2 and TRBJ2-5; TCRdb calls TRBD2, which cannot be checked without DNA. Germline CDR1 reads SGHTA; CDR2 reads FQGNSA. The CDR3 is made up of 15 amino acids.

The V call is TRBV12-3 or TRBV12-4, the J call TRBJ2-1; with no DNA, the TCRdb D assignment of TRBD2 cannot be verified. The length of the CDR3 is 19 residues. The CDR3: CASNKDTGTSGRAGNEQFF.

This chain links TRBV5-1 with TRBJ2-7; TCRdb picks TRBD1, but there is no DNA to check that call. CDR1 is SGHRS and CDR2 is YFSETQ in the germline V gene. CDR3 length equals 17 residues. The CDR3 is CASSLEGGGPITYEQYF.